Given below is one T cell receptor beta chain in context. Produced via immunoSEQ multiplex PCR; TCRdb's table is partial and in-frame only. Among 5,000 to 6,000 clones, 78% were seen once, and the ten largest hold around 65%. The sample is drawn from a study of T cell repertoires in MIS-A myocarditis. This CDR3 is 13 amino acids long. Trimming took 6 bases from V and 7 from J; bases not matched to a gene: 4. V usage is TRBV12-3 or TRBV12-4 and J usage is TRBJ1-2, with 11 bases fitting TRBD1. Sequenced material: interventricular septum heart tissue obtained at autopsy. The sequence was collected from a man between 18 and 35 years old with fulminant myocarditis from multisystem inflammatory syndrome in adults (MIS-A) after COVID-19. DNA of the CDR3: TGTGCCAGCAGCTGGGACAGGGGGATTGGCTACACCTTC. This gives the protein CASSWDRGIGYTF.